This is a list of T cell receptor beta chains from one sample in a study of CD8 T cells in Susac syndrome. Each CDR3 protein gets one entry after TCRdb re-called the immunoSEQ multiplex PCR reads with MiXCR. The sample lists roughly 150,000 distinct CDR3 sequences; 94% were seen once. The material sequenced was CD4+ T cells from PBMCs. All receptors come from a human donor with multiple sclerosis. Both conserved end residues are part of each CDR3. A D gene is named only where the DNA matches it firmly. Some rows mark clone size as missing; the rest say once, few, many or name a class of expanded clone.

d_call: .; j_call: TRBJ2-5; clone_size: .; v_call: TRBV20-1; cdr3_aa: CSARDWASQETQYF; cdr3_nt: TGCAGTGCTAGAGATTGGGCATCACAGGAGACCCAGTACTTC
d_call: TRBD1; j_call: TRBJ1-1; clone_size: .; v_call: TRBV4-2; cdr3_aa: CASIGTGLGDTEAFF; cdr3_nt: TGTGCCAGCATCGGGACAGGTTTAGGGGACACTGAAGCTTTCTTT
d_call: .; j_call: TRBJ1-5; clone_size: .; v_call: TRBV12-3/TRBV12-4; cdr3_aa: CASSLASGEAQPQHF; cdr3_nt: TGTGCCAGCAGTTTAGCGTCTGGTGAAGCCCAGCCCCAGCATTTT
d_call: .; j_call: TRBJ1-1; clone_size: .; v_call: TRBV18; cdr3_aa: CASSLTYDGDAEAFF; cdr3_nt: TGTGCCAGCTCACTTACTTACGACGGGGACGCGGAAGCTTTCTTT
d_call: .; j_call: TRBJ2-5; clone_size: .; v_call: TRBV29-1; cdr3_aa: CSVELSQGETQYF; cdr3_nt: TGCAGCGTTGAATTGAGTCAGGGGGAGACCCAGTACTTC
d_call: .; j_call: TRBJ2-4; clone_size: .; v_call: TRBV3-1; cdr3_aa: CASSQGSSSIQYF; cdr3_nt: TGTGCCAGCAGCCAAGGGTCTAGCAGCATTCAGTACTTC
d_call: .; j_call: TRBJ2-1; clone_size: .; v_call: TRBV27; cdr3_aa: CASSRGRAYNEQFF; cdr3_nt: TGTGCCAGCAGCAGAGGGCGGGCCTACAATGAGCAGTTCTTC
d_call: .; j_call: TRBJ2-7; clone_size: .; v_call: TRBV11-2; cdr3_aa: CASSLFRGRGEQYF; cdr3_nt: TGTGCCAGCAGTCTCTTCAGGGGTCGGGGCGAGCAGTACTTC
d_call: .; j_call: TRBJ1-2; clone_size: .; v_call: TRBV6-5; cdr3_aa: CASSYGWGFGYTF; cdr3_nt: TGTGCCAGCAGTTACGGTTGGGGGTTTGGCTACACCTTC
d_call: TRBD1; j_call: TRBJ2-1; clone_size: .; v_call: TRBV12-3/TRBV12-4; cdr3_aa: CASSLARYRGTYNEQFF; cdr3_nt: TGTGCCAGCAGTTTAGCCCGATACAGGGGTACCTACAATGAGCAGTTCTTC
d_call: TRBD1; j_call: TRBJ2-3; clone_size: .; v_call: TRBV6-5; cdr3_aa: CASSRQDRADTQYF; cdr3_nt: TGTGCCAGCAGTCGTCAGGACAGGGCGGATACGCAGTATTTT
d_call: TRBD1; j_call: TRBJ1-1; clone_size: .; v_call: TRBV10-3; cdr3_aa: CAAAPGTANTEAFF; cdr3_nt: TGTGCCGCGGCCCCCGGGACAGCGAACACTGAAGCTTTCTTT
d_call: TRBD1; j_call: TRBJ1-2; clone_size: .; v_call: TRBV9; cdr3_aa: CASSAPGTGANYGYTF; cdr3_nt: TGTGCCAGCAGCGCCCCCGGGACAGGGGCTAACTATGGCTACACCTTC
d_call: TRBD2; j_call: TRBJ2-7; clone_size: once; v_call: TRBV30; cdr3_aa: CAWMLKTSGRDLEQYF; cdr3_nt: TGTGCCTGGATGTTGAAGACTAGCGGGAGGGACCTCGAGCAGTACTTC
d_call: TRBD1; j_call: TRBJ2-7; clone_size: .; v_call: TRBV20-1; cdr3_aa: CSARSRDRGLPEQYF; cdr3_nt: TGCAGTGCTAGGAGTCGAGACAGGGGGCTCCCCGAGCAGTACTTC
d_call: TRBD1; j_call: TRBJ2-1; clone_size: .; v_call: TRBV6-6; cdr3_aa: CASSRGTGSNEQFF; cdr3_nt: TGTGCCAGCAGCCGCGGGACAGGGTCCAATGAGCAGTTCTTC
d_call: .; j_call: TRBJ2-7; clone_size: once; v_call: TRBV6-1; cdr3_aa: CASSEARAYEQYF; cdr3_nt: TGTGCCAGCAGTGAGGCTAGAGCCTACGAGCAGTACTTC
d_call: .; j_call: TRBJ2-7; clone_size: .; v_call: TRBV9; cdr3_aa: CASTRDSGSGYEQYF; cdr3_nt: TGTGCCAGCACCAGAGACTCGGGGTCGGGATACGAGCAGTACTTC
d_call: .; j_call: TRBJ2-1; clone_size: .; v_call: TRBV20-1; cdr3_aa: CSASWSPYNEQFF; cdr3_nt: TGCAGTGCTAGCTGGAGCCCCTACAATGAGCAGTTCTTC
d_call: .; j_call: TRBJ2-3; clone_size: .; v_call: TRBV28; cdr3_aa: CATAGPSTDTQYF; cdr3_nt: TGTGCCACTGCCGGGCCTAGCACAGATACGCAGTATTTT
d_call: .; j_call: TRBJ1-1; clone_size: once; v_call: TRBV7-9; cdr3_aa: CASSRSEFEAFF; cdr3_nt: TGTGCCAGCAGCCGCAGTGAGTTTGAAGCTTTCTTT
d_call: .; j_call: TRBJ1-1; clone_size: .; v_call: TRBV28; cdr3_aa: CASSLTGPNTEAFF; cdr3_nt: TGTGCCAGCAGTTTAACAGGGCCGAACACTGAAGCTTTCTTT
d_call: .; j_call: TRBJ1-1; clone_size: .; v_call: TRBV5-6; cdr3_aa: CASSLGITNTEAFF; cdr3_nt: TGTGCCAGCAGCCTGGGGATCACGAACACTGAAGCTTTCTTT
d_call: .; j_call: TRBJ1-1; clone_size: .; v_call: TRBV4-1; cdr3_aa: CASSQLTYTEAFF; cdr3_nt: TGCGCCAGCAGCCAACTTACGTACACTGAAGCTTTCTTT
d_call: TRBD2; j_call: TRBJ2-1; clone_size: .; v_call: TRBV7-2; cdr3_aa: CASSLRLAGGPRAYNEQFF; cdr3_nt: TGTGCCAGCAGCTTACGGCTAGCGGGAGGCCCAAGGGCCTACAATGAGCAGTTCTTC
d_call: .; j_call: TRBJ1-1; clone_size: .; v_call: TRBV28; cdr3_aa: CASSLPPGLWNTEAFF; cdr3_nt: TGTGCCAGCAGTTTACCCCCGGGACTGTGGAACACTGAAGCTTTCTTT
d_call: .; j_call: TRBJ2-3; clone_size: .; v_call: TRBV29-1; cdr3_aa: CSDRSAFSTDTQYF; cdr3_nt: TGCAGCGACCGCTCGGCCTTTAGCACAGATACGCAGTATTTT
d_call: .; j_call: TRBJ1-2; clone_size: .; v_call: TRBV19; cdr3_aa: CASSNRVDYGYTF; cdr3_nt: TGTGCCAGTAGTAACAGGGTTGACTATGGCTACACCTTC
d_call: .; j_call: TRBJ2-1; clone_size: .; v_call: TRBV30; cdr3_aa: CAWRRLDPYNEQFF; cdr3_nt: TGTGCCTGGAGGAGGCTAGACCCCTACAATGAGCAGTTCTTC
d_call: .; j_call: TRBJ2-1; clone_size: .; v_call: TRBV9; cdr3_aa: CASSVVGSGGANEQFF; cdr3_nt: TGTGCCAGCAGCGTAGTAGGATCTGGGGGTGCCAATGAGCAGTTCTTC
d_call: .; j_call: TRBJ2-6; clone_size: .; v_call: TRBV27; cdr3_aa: CATRTFSGANVLTF; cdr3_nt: TGTGCCACCCGGACCTTCTCTGGGGCCAACGTCCTGACTTTC
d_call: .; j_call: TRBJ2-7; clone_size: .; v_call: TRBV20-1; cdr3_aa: CSASARVSYEQYF; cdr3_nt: TGCAGTGCTTCAGCCAGGGTTTCCTACGAGCAGTACTTC
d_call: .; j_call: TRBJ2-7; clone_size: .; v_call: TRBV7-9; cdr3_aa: CASTPWGARTGEQYF; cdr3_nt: TGTGCCAGCACGCCATGGGGCGCAAGGACGGGCGAGCAGTACTTC
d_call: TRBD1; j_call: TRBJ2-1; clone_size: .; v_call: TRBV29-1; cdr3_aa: CSVWDRVGEQFF; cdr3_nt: TGCAGCGTCTGGGACAGGGTAGGGGAGCAGTTCTTC
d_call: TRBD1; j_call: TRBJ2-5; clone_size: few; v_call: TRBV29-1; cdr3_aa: CSVETGSETQYF; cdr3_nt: TGCAGCGTTGAGACAGGGAGCGAGACCCAGTACTTC
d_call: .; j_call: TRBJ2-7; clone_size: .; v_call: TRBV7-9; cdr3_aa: CASSLGADYEQYF; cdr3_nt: TGTGCCAGCAGCTTAGGGGCAGACTACGAGCAGTACTTC
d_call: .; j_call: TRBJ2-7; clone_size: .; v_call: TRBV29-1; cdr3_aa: CSVDEGLTRSYEQYF; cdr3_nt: TGCAGCGTTGATGAGGGCCTGACCCGCTCCTACGAGCAGTACTTC
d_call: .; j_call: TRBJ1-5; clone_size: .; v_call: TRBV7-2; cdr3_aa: CASSPQTSVPSQPQHF; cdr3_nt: TGTGCCAGCAGCCCCCAGACCTCTGTCCCATCGCAGCCCCAGCATTTT
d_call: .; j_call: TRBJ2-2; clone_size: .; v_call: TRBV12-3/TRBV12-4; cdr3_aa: CASSFRVAGELFF; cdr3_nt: TGTGCCAGCAGTTTCAGAGTTGCCGGGGAGCTGTTTTTT
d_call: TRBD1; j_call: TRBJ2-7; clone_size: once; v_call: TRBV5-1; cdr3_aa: CASSATGQGTGEQYF; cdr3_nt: TGCGCCAGCAGCGCAACGGGACAGGGGACGGGGGAGCAGTACTTC
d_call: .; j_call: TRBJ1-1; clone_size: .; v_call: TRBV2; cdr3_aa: CASSRRLLNTEAFF; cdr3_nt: TGTGCCAGCAGTCGACGGCTACTGAACACTGAAGCTTTCTTT
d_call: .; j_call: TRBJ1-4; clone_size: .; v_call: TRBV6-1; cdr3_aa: CASSLKSGSTNEKLFF; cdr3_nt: TGTGCCAGCAGTCTAAAGTCAGGGTCAACTAATGAAAAACTGTTTTTT
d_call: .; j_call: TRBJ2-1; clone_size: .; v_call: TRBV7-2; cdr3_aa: CASSFGGAGNEQFF; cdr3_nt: TGTGCCAGCAGCTTCGGGGGCGCGGGCAATGAGCAGTTCTTC
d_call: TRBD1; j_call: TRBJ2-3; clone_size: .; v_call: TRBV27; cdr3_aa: CASQNRDRGDTQYF; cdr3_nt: TGTGCCAGCCAAAACCGGGACAGGGGGGATACGCAGTATTTT
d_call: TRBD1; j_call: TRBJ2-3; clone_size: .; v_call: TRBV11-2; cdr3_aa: CASGRDRTTDTQYF; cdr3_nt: TGTGCCAGCGGCCGGGACAGAACCACAGATACGCAGTATTTT
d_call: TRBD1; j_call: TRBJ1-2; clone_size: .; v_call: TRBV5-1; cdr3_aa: CASSEGGTAAWGYTF; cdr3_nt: TGCGCCAGCAGCGAAGGAGGGACAGCCGCTTGGGGCTACACCTTC
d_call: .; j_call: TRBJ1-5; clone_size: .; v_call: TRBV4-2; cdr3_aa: CASSQDWANQPQHF; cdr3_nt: TGTGCCAGCAGCCAAGATTGGGCCAATCAGCCCCAGCATTTT
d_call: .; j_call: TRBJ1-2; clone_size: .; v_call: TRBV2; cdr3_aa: CASNRANYGYTF; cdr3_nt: TGTGCCAGCAATAGGGCTAACTATGGCTACACCTTC
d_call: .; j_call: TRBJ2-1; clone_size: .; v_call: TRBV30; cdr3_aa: CAWRRDSYNEQFF; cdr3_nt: TGTGCCTGGAGGCGGGATTCCTACAATGAGCAGTTCTTC
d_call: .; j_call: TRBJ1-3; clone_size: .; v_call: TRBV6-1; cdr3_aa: CASSELSGAGNTIYF; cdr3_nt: TGTGCCAGCAGTGAACTCTCAGGGGCTGGAAACACCATATATTTT
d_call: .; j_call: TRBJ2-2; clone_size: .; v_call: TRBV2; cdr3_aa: CASSVKGSAGELFF; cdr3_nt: TGTGCCAGCAGTGTAAAGGGGTCGGCCGGGGAGCTGTTTTTT